This T cell receptor beta chain appears in the sequencing data of a study of T cells after yellow fever vaccination. Study-wide background: Libraries from low-cell-number fractions were prepared with the SMART-Seq v4 Ultra Low Input RNA kit. Study results and limitations: Post-booster reappearance was seen for most primary-vaccination clones (roughly 96% CD4, around 90% CD8). The study found a weaker secondary response that peaked faster, day 5 versus 15.

A word on this clonotype: What it binds is not known.

The CDR3 loop spans 15 amino acids. V was shortened by 3 bases and J by 4 bases, with 13 bases between the two germline ends. The TCR cDNA carried a universal primer site and UMIs from 5'RACE template switching. TCRdb reanalysed the 5' RACE reads using MiXCR and keeps one entry per CDR3 protein. The sample holds around 340,000 distinct CDR3 sequences, around 13% seen once. The sequence derives from a man between 18 and 29 years old who received the YFV17D yellow fever vaccine. V is TRBV12-3 or TRBV12-4 and J is TRBJ1-5, with a tentative D call TRBD1 (6 bases). Sequencing used CD4+ T cells sorted from PBMCs, obtained 15 days after the yellow fever booster vaccination. CDR3 in amino acids: CASSLARGKNQPQHF. The CDR3 DNA sequence: TGTGCCAGCAGTTTGGCCAGGGGCAAAAATCAGCCCCAGCATTTT.